The 20 T cell receptor beta chains reported below all come from one sample, sequenced in a study of technical replicates of blood from a few donors. Method: immunoSEQ multiplex PCR; TCRdb's copy keeps in-frame clones and lacks some. This table has 53,000 or so clones, about 82% appearing once. Sequenced sample: PBMCs. All receptors derive from a human donor in good health. Some clones in this sample may be carry-over from other donors' samples.

This clone was observed a handful of times. This chain connects TRBV5-6 to TRBJ1-1, with TRBD1 as a possible D gene (6 bases). CDR3 length: 11 residues. The germline V gene encodes CDR1 SGHDT and CDR2 YYEEEE. Trimming shortened V by 5 bases and J by 11 bases, and 13 bases separated the two germline ends. CDR3 protein: CASSLQGMAFF. DNA of the CDR3: TGTGCCAGCAGTTTACAGGGTATGGCTTTCTTT. Together with reference TRBV5-6 and TRBJ1-1, the CDR3 gives the full variable domain: DAGVTQSPTHLIKTRGQQVTLRCSPKSGHDTVSWYQQALGQGPQFIFQYYEEEERQRGNFPDRFSGHQFPNYSSELNVNALLLGDSALYLCASSLQGMAFFGQGTRLTVV.

This chain links TRBV5-8 with TRBJ2-2; D not certain. CDR1 is SGHTS, CDR2 YDEGEE, per germline. The ends were cut back, 0 bases at V and 1 base at J, with 4 bases in the middle. The CDR3 loop spans 14 amino acids. The CDR3 sequence is CASSLGQNTGELFF. CDR3 nucleotides: TGTGCCAGCAGCTTGGGACAGAACACCGGGGAGCTGTTTTTT.

The J gene is TRBJ2-1, the V gene TRBV7-2; 8 nucleotides line up with TRBD2. The CDR3 runs 18 residues. Trimming at V came to 1 base and at J to 0 bases, leaving 8 bases not matched to a gene. Germline-derived CDR1 and CDR2 are SGHTA and FQGNSA. As DNA, the CDR3 is TGTGCCAGCAGCTTAGGGGCCCCCGGGACTAGCTCCTACAATGAGCAGTTCTTC. Its translation is CASSLGAPGTSSYNEQFF.

This clone was seen only once. The rearrangement joins TRBV9 to TRBJ2-1, with TRBD1 identical over 9 bases. Germline assignment: CDR1 SGDLS and CDR2 YYNGEE. Germline trimming cut 3 bases from V and 7 bases from J; bases unmatched to any gene: 8. The CDR3 is made up of 15 amino acids. Here the CDR3 DNA reads TGTGCCAGCAGCGCGACGGACAGGGGTTGGAATGAGCAGTTCTTC. Amino acid sequence: CASSATDRGWNEQFF.

The chain is built from TRBV5-4 and TRBJ2-1; D is perhaps TRBD2 (6 bases). This CDR3 comprises 15 residues. With 4 bases removed from V and 2 bases from J, the gap between germline ends came to 13 bases. Germline V lookup: CDR1 SGHNT, CDR2 YYREEE (reference sequence). As DNA, the CDR3 is TGTGCCAGCAGCGCGGGGATCGTACCCTACAATGAGCAGTTCTTC. Residues: CASSAGIVPYNEQFF.

The J gene is TRBJ1-2, the V gene TRBV4-3; a weak D match, TRBD1 (5 bases). Trimming took off 0 bases at V and 4 bases at J, with 12 bases between the two ends. This CDR3 region has 15 residues. Looked up from germline, CDR1 is LGHNA and CDR2 is YSLEER. The CDR3 loop is CASSQDSQGSYGYTF. DNA of the CDR3: TGCGCCAGCAGCCAAGATTCCCAGGGTTCCTATGGCTACACCTTC.

There are a few counts of this clone. The chain recombines TRBV4-1 with TRBJ1-1; D uncertain. The CDR3 has 15 residues. Germline CDR1 is MGHRA and CDR2 is YSYEKL. Trimming took 1 base from V and 3 from J, leaving 12 bases between them. The CDR3 region has the DNA TGCGCCAGCAGCCAAGGGAGGGTGGGAGACACTGAAGCTTTCTTT. Translating it yields CASSQGRVGDTEAFF.

This sequence joins TRBV9 and TRBJ1-4; D is unclear. In germline, CDR1 is SGDLS, CDR2 YYNGEE. The CDR3 totals 13 residues. Trimming left V 0 bases short and J 4 bases short, with 4 bases between. In DNA, the CDR3 is TGTGCCAGCAGCGTAGGAGTTAATGAAAAACTGTTTTTT. Its translation: CASSVGVNEKLFF. The variable domain in full, with the rest retrieved from reference TRBV9 and TRBJ1-4, is DSGVTQTPKHLITATGQRVTLRCSPRSGDLSVYWYQQSLDQGLQFLIQYYNGEERAKGNILERFSAQQFPDLHSELNLSSLELGDSALYFCASSVGVNEKLFFGSGTQLSVL.

The chain has TRBV18 and TRBJ2-5, with 8 bases identical to TRBD1. From germline, CDR1 is KGHSH and CDR2 LQKENI. Trimming took 3 bases from V and 5 from J; bases not matched to a gene: 8. CDR3 size: 15 residues. CDR3 region: CASSPLQGGPETQYF. For the CDR3, the DNA is TGTGCCAGCTCACCCTTACAGGGGGGACCGGAGACCCAGTACTTC.

The chain combines TRBV6-6 with TRBJ2-7; TRBD1 matches 7 bases. The CDR3 is made up of 14 amino acids. Germline CDR1 reads MNHNY; CDR2 reads SVGAGI (reference sequence). V was pared by 4 bases and J by 4 bases, with 7 bases of the junction left unmatched. This CDR3 is CASSSPTGPYEQYF. For the CDR3, the DNA is TGTGCCAGCAGTTCCCCGACAGGGCCGTACGAGCAGTACTTC.

The rearrangement links TRBV11-1 to TRBJ2-3, with 14 bases matching TRBD2. There are 14 residues in the CDR3. V shed 1 base and J 9 bases; nucleotides not matched to a gene: 0. Germline values: CDR1 SGHAT, CDR2 FQDESV (reference sequence). CDR3 protein: CASSLGLAGGTQYF. The DNA for the CDR3 is TGTGCCAGCAGCTTAGGACTAGCGGGGGGGACGCAGTATTTT. Filled out from reference TRBV11-1 and TRBJ2-3, the complete variable domain reads EAEVAQSPRYKITEKSQAVAFWCDPISGHATLYWYRQILGQGPELLVQFQDESVVDDSQLPKDRFSAERLKGVDSTLKIQPAELGDSAMYLCASSLGLAGGTQYFGPGTRLTVL.

The rearrangement joins TRBV18 to TRBJ2-5; 8 positions agree with TRBD1. Germline V gives CDR1 KGHSH, CDR2 LQKENI. J lost 5 bases, V lost 2 bases, and 7 bases had no gene match. CDR3 length: 15 residues. This chain's CDR3 is CASSPMDRVAETQYF. CDR3 in DNA: TGTGCCAGCTCACCAATGGACAGGGTAGCCGAGACCCAGTACTTC. The variable domain in full, with the rest retrieved from reference TRBV18 and TRBJ2-5, is NAGVMQNPRHLVRRRGQEARLRCSPMKGHSHVYWYRQLPEEGLKFMVYLQKENIIDESGMPKERFSAEFPKEGPSILRIQQVVRGDSAAYFCASSPMDRVAETQYFGPGTRLLVL.

The genes are TRBV10-2 and TRBJ2-2; 10 bases match TRBD2. V lost 3 bases and J lost 3; bases outside the gene matches: 7. The CDR3 is made up of 17 amino acids. Germline V CDR1 and CDR2: WSHSY, SAAADI. The CDR3, as DNA: TGCGCCAGCAGTGACTACCGGACTAGCGGATACACCGGGGAGCTGTTTTTT. Encoded protein: CASSDYRTSGYTGELFF.

V gene TRBV5-6 combines with J gene TRBJ1-2; 11 bases agree with TRBD1. This CDR3 contains 16 residues. The J segment lost 3 bases and the V segment lost 6 bases, leaving 10 bases of the junction unmatched. In germline, CDR1 is SGHDT, CDR2 YYEEEE. The CDR3 DNA reads as TGTGCCAGCAACATGGGGACAGGGGGTATGGACTATGGCTACACCTTC. This sequence encodes CASNMGTGGMDYGYTF.

The rearrangement links TRBV9 to TRBJ2-1; D may be TRBD2 (5 bases). CDR3 length: 14 residues. V was shortened by 4 bases and J by 0 bases, with 8 bases between the two germline ends. CDR1 is SGDLS and CDR2 is YYNGEE in the germline V gene. CDR3: CASSSGSSYNEQFF. DNA of the CDR3: TGTGCCAGCAGCTCGGGGAGCTCCTACAATGAGCAGTTCTTC. The full variable domain, in which reference TRBV9 and TRBJ2-1 provide the parts outside the CDR3, is DSGVTQTPKHLITATGQRVTLRCSPRSGDLSVYWYQQSLDQGLQFLIQYYNGEERAKGNILERFSAQQFPDLHSELNLSSLELGDSALYFCASSSGSSYNEQFFGPGTRLTVL.

The chain recombines TRBV5-1 with TRBJ1-1; D is unclear. This CDR3 region has 14 residues. Germline lookup yields CDR1 SGHRS and CDR2 YFSETQ. V was clipped by 0 bases and J by 0 bases, with 6 bases between them. The CDR3 loop reads CASSLDGLNTEAFF. DNA for the CDR3: TGCGCCAGCAGCTTGGACGGGTTGAACACTGAAGCTTTCTTT. The whole variable domain, remainder taken from reference TRBV5-1 and TRBJ1-1, is KAGVTQTPRYLIKTRGQQVTLSCSPISGHRSVSWYQQTPGQGLQFLFEYFSETQRNKGNFPGRFSGRQFSNSRSEMNVSTLELGDSALYLCASSLDGLNTEAFFGQGTRLTVV.

The chain has TRBV7-9 and TRBJ1-5, with TRBD1 identical over 9 bases. The CDR3 runs to 16 residues. Trimming cost V 4 bases and J 0 bases; bases outside gene matches: 4. Germline V CDR1 and CDR2: SEHNR, FQNEAQ (reference sequence). CDR3 loop: CASSSRQGGSNQPQHF. DNA for the CDR3: TGTGCCAGCAGCTCCAGACAGGGGGGTAGCAATCAGCCCCAGCATTTT. Full variable domain (missing parts from reference TRBV7-9 and TRBJ1-5): DTGVSQNPRHKITKRGQNVTFRCDPISEHNRLYWYRQTLGQGPEFLTYFQNEAQLEKSRLLSDRFSAERPKGSFSTLEIQRTEQGDSAMYLCASSSRQGGSNQPQHFGDGTRLSIL.

V is TRBV6-5 and J is TRBJ1-3, with D tentatively TRBD1 (5 bases). Germline V CDR1 and CDR2: MNHEY, SVGAGI. This CDR3 has 14 amino acids. Trimming removed 1 base at V and 2 bases at J, with 6 bases between. In DNA, the CDR3 is TGTGCCAGCAGTTACTTAGGGGCTGGAAACACCATATATTTT. This sequence encodes CASSYLGAGNTIYF.

V is TRBV6-1 and J is TRBJ1-6, with a tentative D call TRBD1 (5 bases). This CDR3 spans 15 amino acids. Germline values: CDR1 MNHNS, CDR2 SASEGT. V lost 2 bases and J lost 9, with 14 bases in between. As DNA, the CDR3 is TGTGCCAGCAGTGAATCTGGGGCCCTTCGTTCACCCCTCCACTTT. Translation: CASSESGALRSPLHF.

This clone was counted a single time. This chain joins TRBV7-2 and TRBJ1-5; the D gene is possibly TRBD1 (6 bases). Germline V gene lookup returns CDR1 SGHTA and CDR2 FQGNSA. The CDR3 is 15 residues long. Trimming shortened V by 3 bases and J by 0 bases, and 9 bases separated the two germline ends. This CDR3 is CASSFGGSSNQPQHF. CDR3 in DNA: TGTGCCAGCAGCTTTGGGGGCTCTAGCAATCAGCCCCAGCATTTT.